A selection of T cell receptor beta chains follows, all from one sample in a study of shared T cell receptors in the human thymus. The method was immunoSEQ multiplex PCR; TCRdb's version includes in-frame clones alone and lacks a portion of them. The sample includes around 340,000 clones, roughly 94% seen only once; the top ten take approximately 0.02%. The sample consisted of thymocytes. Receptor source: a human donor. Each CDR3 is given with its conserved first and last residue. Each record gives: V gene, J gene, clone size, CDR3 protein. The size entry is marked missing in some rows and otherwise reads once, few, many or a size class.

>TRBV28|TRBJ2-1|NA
CASSLRDFTEKYNEQFF
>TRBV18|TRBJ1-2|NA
CASSPPVGGESFYGYTF
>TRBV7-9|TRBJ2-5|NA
CASSSGPGTSQETQYF
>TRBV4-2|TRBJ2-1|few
CASSQVRAAVVEDEQFF
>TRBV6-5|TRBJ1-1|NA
CASTDKVAVTEAFF
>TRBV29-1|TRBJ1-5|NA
CSVAGDGGQPQHF
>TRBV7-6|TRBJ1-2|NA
CASSLGGGWGYGYTF
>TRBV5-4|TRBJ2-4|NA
CASSPNGDIQYF
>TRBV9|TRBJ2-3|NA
CASSGPYILAESDTQYF
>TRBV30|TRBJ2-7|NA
CAWSLGFSYEQYF